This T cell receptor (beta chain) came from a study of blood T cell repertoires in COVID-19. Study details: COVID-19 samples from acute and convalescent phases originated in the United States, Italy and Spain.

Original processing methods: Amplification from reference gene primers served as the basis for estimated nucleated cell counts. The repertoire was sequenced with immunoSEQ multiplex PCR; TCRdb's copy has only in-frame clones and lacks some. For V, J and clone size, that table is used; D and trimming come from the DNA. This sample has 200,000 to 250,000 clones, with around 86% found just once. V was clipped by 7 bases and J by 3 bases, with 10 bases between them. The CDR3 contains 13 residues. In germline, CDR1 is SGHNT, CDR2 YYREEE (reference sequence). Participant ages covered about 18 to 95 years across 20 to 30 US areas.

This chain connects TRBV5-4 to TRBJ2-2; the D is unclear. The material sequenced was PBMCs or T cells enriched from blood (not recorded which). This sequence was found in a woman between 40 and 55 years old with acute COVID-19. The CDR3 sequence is CASFSQDTGELFF. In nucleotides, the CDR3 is TGTGCCAGCTTTTCTCAGGACACCGGGGAGCTGTTTTTT.